This is a list of T cell receptor beta chains from one sample in a study of T cell repertoires in ileal Crohn's disease. Using immunoSEQ multiplex PCR, the repertoire was profiled, and TCRdb retains in-frame clones only, with some absent. The sample contains 5,000 to 6,000 clones, around 79% of which appear only once. Sequencing was performed on ileal tissue. These receptors all stem from an adult with Crohn's disease. The CDR3 runs from the conserved cysteine through the conserved F or W. D genes are given only for firm matches. Clone size is stated in some rows and not others, as once, few, many or a class when expanded.

V	J	size	D	CDR3	DNA
TRBV19	TRBJ2-1	.	TRBD2	CASSISPQWGTSGSTYNEQFF	TGTGCCAGTAGTATATCCCCTCAATGGGGCACTAGCGGGAGCACCTACAATGAGCAGTTCTTC
TRBV7-8	TRBJ2-1	.	.	CASSPQFDNEQFF	TGTGCCAGCAGTCCACAGTTCGACAATGAGCAGTTCTTC
TRBV4-3	TRBJ2-2	few	TRBD1	CASSPSRDRPTGELFF	TGCGCCAGCAGCCCGTCCCGGGACAGGCCCACCGGGGAGCTGTTTTTT
TRBV2	TRBJ2-1	once	.	CASRLEGNEQFF	TGTGCCAGCCGACTAGAGGGCAATGAGCAGTTCTTC
TRBV19	TRBJ1-5	.	.	CASSTGTRRGGQPQHF	TGTGCCAGTAGTACGGGGACGCGCAGGGGCGGGCAGCCCCAGCATTTT
TRBV5-8	TRBJ1-4	.	.	CASRLAGGEEKLFF	TGTGCCAGCAGGCTCGCGGGGGGCGAGGAAAAACTGTTTTTT
TRBV6-6	TRBJ2-7	few	TRBD1	CASSYSYDRDRDEQYF	TGTGCCAGCAGTTACTCGTACGACAGGGATCGCGACGAGCAGTACTTC
TRBV29-1	TRBJ1-3	few	.	CSGQTNSGNTIYF	TGCAGCGGACAGACTAACTCTGGAAACACCATATATTTT
TRBV11-2	TRBJ2-2	few	.	CASSSRWSGELFF	TGTGCCAGCAGTTCACGATGGAGCGGGGAGCTGTTTTTT
TRBV18	TRBJ2-5	.	.	CASSPDAGKETQYF	TGTGCCAGCTCACCGGACGCAGGGAAAGAGACCCAGTACTTC
TRBV7-9	TRBJ1-2	.	TRBD1	CASSPGGDYGYTF	TGTGCCAGCAGTCCAGGGGGCGACTATGGCTACACCTTC
TRBV19	TRBJ1-3	.	.	CASSTVGGNTIYF	TGTGCCAGTAGTACAGTCGGTGGAAACACCATATATTTT
TRBV9	TRBJ2-3	.	TRBD2	CASSFGSGANTDTQYF	TGTGCCAGCAGCTTCGGAAGCGGGGCCAACACAGATACGCAGTATTTT
TRBV6-5	TRBJ1-1	.	.	CASSYSGGGTEAFF	TGTGCCAGCAGTTACTCGGGGGGTGGCACTGAAGCTTTCTTT
TRBV4-2	TRBJ2-3	medium-sized	TRBD2	CASSQRGEEGLAGGDTQYF	TGTGCCAGCAGCCAAAGAGGAGAAGAAGGCCTAGCGGGTGGAGATACGCAGTATTTT
TRBV19	TRBJ2-3	.	TRBD2	CASSMELRELVDTQYF	TGTGCCAGTAGTATGGAATTGCGGGAGCTGGTAGATACGCAGTATTTT
TRBV5-5	TRBJ2-1	once	.	CASTIGQSYNEQFF	TGTGCCAGCACCATCGGGCAGTCATACAATGAGCAGTTCTTC
TRBV2	TRBJ2-3	.	.	CASKHPSTDTQYF	TGTGCCAGCAAGCACCCTAGCACAGATACGCAGTATTTT
TRBV29-1	TRBJ1-3	.	.	CSVDVFADSGNTIYF	TGCAGCGTTGACGTTTTTGCGGACTCGGGAAACACCATATATTTT
TRBV6-6	TRBJ1-3	.	.	CASSYSDKTPNTIYF	TGTGCCAGCAGTTACTCGGACAAGACCCCTAACACCATATATTTT
TRBV9	TRBJ2-1	.	.	CASSVDAGSYNEQFF	TGTGCCAGCAGCGTAGATGCGGGGTCCTACAATGAGCAGTTCTTC
TRBV27	TRBJ2-7	.	TRBD2	CASRFGGTRSSYEQYF	TGTGCCAGCAGGTTCGGGGGGACCCGCAGCTCCTACGAGCAGTACTTC
TRBV5-1	TRBJ2-3	.	TRBD1	CASSSGQGATDTQYF	TGCGCCAGCAGCTCGGGACAGGGGGCAACAGATACGCAGTATTTT
TRBV5-5	TRBJ1-1	.	TRBD1	CASSLVTGVGDTEAFF	TGTGCCAGCAGCTTGGTGACAGGGGTCGGAGACACTGAAGCTTTCTTT
TRBV7-2	TRBJ2-1	.	.	CASSSYNNEQFF	TGTGCCAGCAGCTCGTATAACAATGAGCAGTTCTTC
TRBV9	TRBJ2-3	.	.	CASSVELLTDTQYF	TGTGCCAGCAGCGTAGAGCTACTTACAGATACGCAGTATTTT
TRBV6-1	TRBJ2-3	.	.	CASLISGAYGTQYF	TGTGCCAGCCTTATCTCCGGAGCCTACGGTACGCAGTATTTT
TRBV4-1	TRBJ2-7	.	TRBD1	CASSSRQGTYEQYF	TGCGCCAGCAGCTCCCGACAGGGGACCTACGAGCAGTACTTC
TRBV27	TRBJ2-7	.	TRBD2	CASSLGRASGRELGEQYF	TGTGCCAGCAGTTTAGGGCGGGCTAGCGGGAGAGAGTTGGGCGAGCAGTACTTC
TRBV5-4	TRBJ1-1	once	.	CASSLLSSRTEAFF	TGTGCCAGCAGCCTCCTCTCGTCTAGGACTGAAGCTTTCTTT
TRBV4-3	TRBJ2-1	few	.	CASSQALENEQFF	TGCGCCAGCAGCCAAGCACTAGAAAATGAGCAGTTCTTC
TRBV19	TRBJ2-1	.	.	CASSIQSHNEQFF	TGTGCCAGTAGTATCCAGAGTCACAATGAGCAGTTCTTC
TRBV28	TRBJ1-5	.	.	CASSLVGPQHF	TGTGCCAGCAGTTTGGTGGGGCCCCAGCATTTT
TRBV19	TRBJ1-6	.	TRBD1	CASSIPTGGSSPLHF	TGTGCCAGTAGTATACCGACAGGGGGGAGTTCACCCCTCCACTTT
TRBV6-1	TRBJ1-1	.	.	CASSATQVNTEAFF	TGTGCCAGCAGTGCAACACAGGTGAACACTGAAGCTTTCTTT
TRBV4-1	TRBJ2-7	once	TRBD1	CASSGLPGQGAHEQYF	TGCGCCAGCAGCGGACTTCCGGGACAGGGGGCCCACGAGCAGTACTTC
TRBV6-6	TRBJ1-2	.	.	CASSYSGGEKPYGYTF	TGTGCCAGCAGTTACTCGGGGGGTGAGAAGCCCTATGGCTACACCTTC
TRBV13	TRBJ1-6	.	.	CASSSYRDNSPLHF	TGTGCCAGCAGCTCCTACAGGGATAATTCACCCCTCCACTTT
TRBV6-6	TRBJ1-5	.	.	CASSYVAVGDQPQHF	TGTGCCAGCAGTTACGTTGCAGTGGGGGATCAGCCCCAGCATTTT
TRBV28	TRBJ1-1	.	.	CASSPTTGGTLGTEAFF	TGTGCCAGCAGTCCAACGACCGGCGGGACCTTGGGCACTGAAGCTTTCTTT
TRBV18	TRBJ2-1	few	TRBD2	CASSPALAGAVYNEQFF	TGTGCCAGCTCACCAGCCCTAGCGGGAGCGGTTTACAATGAGCAGTTCTTC
TRBV7-9	TRBJ2-5	.	.	CASSLLGGSQETQYF	TGTGCCAGCAGCTTACTGGGGGGTTCACAAGAGACCCAGTACTTC
TRBV2	TRBJ2-6	.	.	CASKEESGANVLTF	TGTGCCAGCAAGGAAGAATCTGGGGCCAACGTCCTGACTTTC
TRBV4-1	TRBJ1-4	few	.	CASSQIDPNEKLFF	TGCGCCAGCAGCCAAATAGATCCTAATGAAAAACTGTTTTTT
TRBV2	TRBJ1-6	.	.	CASKGSFNSPLHF	TGTGCCAGCAAGGGATCCTTTAATTCACCCCTCCACTTT
TRBV5-6	TRBJ2-5	once	TRBD2	CASSQERDWETQYF	TGTGCCAGCAGCCAGGAGCGGGATTGGGAGACCCAGTACTTC
TRBV5-1	TRBJ2-6	.	.	CASSWGGALSSGANVLTF	TGCGCCAGCAGCTGGGGGGGGGCCCTTAGCTCTGGGGCCAACGTCCTGACTTTC
TRBV10-3	TRBJ1-3	.	TRBD1	CAISATGTGSSVGNTIYF	TGTGCCATCAGTGCGACCGGGACAGGGAGTTCGGTTGGAAACACCATATATTTT
TRBV7-2	TRBJ1-2	.	.	CAIDSSYGYTF	TGTGCCATAGACAGCTCCTATGGCTACACCTTC
TRBV29-1	TRBJ2-5	.	.	CSVGSLETQYF	TGCAGCGTTGGTTCTCTAGAGACCCAGTACTTC
TRBV5-4	TRBJ2-1	medium-sized	.	CASSSESINEQFF	TGTGCCAGCAGCTCCGAGTCGATCAATGAGCAGTTCTTC
TRBV27	TRBJ2-7	.	TRBD1	CASSLRQGGSYEQYF	TGTGCCAGCAGTTTAAGACAGGGGGGCTCCTACGAGCAGTACTTC